The 14 T cell receptor beta chains presented below share a single source sample, sequenced in a study of lymphopenia after photon versus proton radiotherapy. Profiled with immunoSEQ multiplex PCR; TCRdb holds only in-frame clones, not every one. The profile covers about 25,000 clones, with approximately 90% appearing a single time and roughly 19% taken by the ten largest. Specimen: peripheral blood, collected from a patient treated with photon-based radiotherapy. The receptors stem from a man aged 50-60 years with gastric cancer.

This chain connects TRBV28 to TRBJ1-5, with D hard to call. This CDR3 has 12 residues. The germline gives CDR1 MDHEN, CDR2 SYDVKM. V gave up 3 bases and J gave up 6 bases, with 6 bases separating them. The CDR3 DNA reads TGTGCCAGCAGTTTCGCCGTTCAGCCCCAGCATTTT. Encoded protein: CASSFAVQPQHF.

The CDR3 region has the DNA TGTGCCAGTAAAAAAAACTATGGCTACACCTTC. Its protein product is CASKKNYGYTF. The V gene is TRBV25-1, the J gene TRBJ1-2, with unresolved D. Germline-derived CDR1 and CDR2 are MGHDK and SYGVNS. V lost 9 bases to trimming and J lost 2 bases, with 7 bases between them. This CDR3 region has 11 residues.

CDR3 sequence reads: CASSLTHGLQETQYF. The CDR3 DNA reads TGTGCCAGCAGTCTAACACACGGCCTCCAAGAGACCCAGTACTTC. This sequence joins TRBV6-1 and TRBJ2-5; D is uncertain. The CDR3 consists of 15 residues. Trimming stripped 5 bases from V and 1 base from J, with 14 bases between. Germline V lookup: CDR1 MNHNS, CDR2 SASEGT.

The chain employs TRBV6-1 and TRBJ1-1, with unresolved D. The CDR3 loop spans 14 amino acids. The V gene's germline CDR1 is MNHNS and CDR2 SASEGT. The V end lost 6 bases, the J end lost 0 bases, and 11 bases lay between the germline ends. CDR3 nucleotides: TGTGCCAGCAGGAAAAGTAACATGAACACTGAAGCTTTCTTT. Amino acids: CASRKSNMNTEAFF.

The rearrangement uses TRBV6-1 and TRBJ1-1; D possibly corresponds to TRBD1 (6 bases). The CDR3 length is 13 residues. The V gene lost 6 bases and the J gene lost 4 bases, with 12 bases spanning the gap. CDR1 is MNHNS and CDR2 is SASEGT in the germline V gene. CDR3 nucleotide sequence: TGTGCCAGCAGGACCCCGACAGGCACTGAAGCTTTCTTT. Its translation is CASRTPTGTEAFF.

The rearrangement uses TRBV7-9 and TRBJ1-4, with a tentative D call TRBD1 (6 bases). CDR1 SEHNR and CDR2 FQNEAQ come from the germline V gene (reference sequence). Trimming pared 5 bases from V and 3 bases from J, leaving 19 bases between. The CDR3 extends over 17 amino acids. This CDR3 is CASSTVAGGRSNEKLFF. The CDR3 DNA sequence: TGTGCCAGCAGCACCGTAGCCGGGGGGCGATCTAATGAAAAACTGTTTTTT.

This clone was observed once. Distinct nucleotide sequences in the sample also encode this CDR3. This chain joins TRBV18 and TRBJ2-2; 11 nucleotides agree with TRBD2. Germline trimming cut 6 bases from V and 6 bases from J; bases unmatched to any gene: 0. Germline CDR1 is KGHSH and CDR2 is LQKENI. This CDR3 is built from 13 residues. CDR3 region: CASSGLAAGELFF. For the CDR3, the DNA is TGTGCCAGCTCGGGACTAGCGGCCGGGGAGCTGTTTTTT.

The J gene is TRBJ2-2, the V gene TRBV6-1; D is undetermined. The germline gives CDR1 MNHNS, CDR2 SASEGT. V was shortened by 2 bases and J by 4 bases, with 14 bases between the two germline ends. The CDR3 sequence is 16 residues long. CDR3 nucleotide sequence: TGTGCCAGCAGTGAAATGGTTAGCCGGTCCACCGGGGAGCTGTTTTTT. Translating it yields CASSEMVSRSTGELFF.

The chain is built from TRBV19 and TRBJ1-2, with 7 bases that match TRBD1. Germline CDR1 LNHDA, CDR2 SQIVND (reference sequence). J lost 5 bases, V lost 6 bases, and 9 bases had no gene match. This CDR3 comprises 14 residues. The CDR3 here is CASRNTGDRYGYTF. The CDR3 DNA reads as TGTGCCAGTAGGAATACAGGGGACCGGTATGGCTACACCTTC.

CDR3 nucleotide sequence: TGTGCCAGCAGTGTGAACGGTTTCTATAATTCACCCCTCCACTTT. It yields the protein CASSVNGFYNSPLHF. This sequence joins TRBV2 and TRBJ1-6; D is ambiguous. This CDR3 is 15 amino acids long. Germline CDR1 SNHLY, CDR2 FYNNEI. V gave up 4 bases and J gave up 3 bases, with 10 bases separating them.

This sequence joins TRBV11-3 and TRBJ2-2, with D unclear. Trimming removed 0 bases at V and 8 bases at J, with 10 bases between. CDR1 is SGHNT and CDR2 is YENEEA in the germline V gene. This CDR3 is built from 14 residues. CDR3 in amino acids: CASSLDRIHGELFF. In DNA form, the CDR3 reads TGTGCCAGCAGCTTAGACAGGATTCATGGGGAGCTGTTTTTT.

The chain's CDR3 is CASSHGGYTGELFF. The DNA for the CDR3 is TGTGCCAGCAGCCACGGGGGGTACACCGGGGAGCTGTTTTTT. This chain links TRBV6-5 with TRBJ2-2, with TRBD2 identical over 7 bases. The CDR3 covers 14 residues. The germline gives CDR1 MNHEY, CDR2 SVGAGI. V was clipped by 6 bases and J by 3 bases; unmatched bases: 4.

The chain is built from TRBV19 and TRBJ1-1, with D tentatively TRBD1 (6 bases). Trimming took 6 bases from V and 7 from J, leaving 18 bases between them. The germline CDR1 and CDR2 sequences are LNHDA and SQIVND (reference sequence). The length of the CDR3 is 14 residues. The CDR3 loop reads CASSRFQGRIEAFF. The CDR3 nucleotides read TGTGCCAGTAGCCGCTTTCAGGGGAGAATTGAAGCTTTCTTT.

The V gene is TRBV5-1, the J gene TRBJ2-3; the D gene could be TRBD1 or TRBD2 (5 bases each). This CDR3 comprises 19 residues. V lost 4 bases and J lost 0, with 24 bases in between. Germline CDR1 is SGHRS and CDR2 is YFSETQ. Written as DNA, the CDR3 is TGCGCCAGCAGCCCGATCCCCGGGGCAGAAAAACCTAGCACAGATACGCAGTATTTT. Translated, it gives CASSPIPGAEKPSTDTQYF.